These 10 T cell receptor beta chains were all obtained from the same sample, sequenced in a study of T cell responses to AZD1222 COVID-19 vaccine. Clones were read by immunoSEQ multiplex PCR, and TCRdb kept only the in-frame ones, dropping some. This sample has 140,000 to 150,000 clones; 75% to 90% occur once, and the top ten carry around 4.1%. The starting material was peripheral blood, obtained on day 0 of MenACWY control vaccination. The receptors come from an adult in good health.

This clone was seen just once. CDR3 DNA sequence: TGTGCCAGCAGCTTTTGGGGCTACGAGCAGTACTTC. It yields the protein CASSFWGYEQYF. V gene TRBV5-6 combines with J gene TRBJ2-7; the D is unclear. Between the trimmed V and J ends, which lost 2 bases and 3 bases, there was a span of 6 bases. Germline-derived CDR1 and CDR2 are SGHDT and YYEEEE. This CDR3 spans 12 amino acids. The variable domain in full, completed from reference TRBV5-6 and TRBJ2-7, reads DAGVTQSPTHLIKTRGQQVTLRCSPKSGHDTVSWYQQALGQGPQFIFQYYEEEERQRGNFPDRFSGHQFPNYSSELNVNALLLGDSALYLCASSFWGYEQYFGPGTRLTVT.

This chain connects TRBV11-1 to TRBJ1-1; D gene ambiguous. The CDR3 has 11 residues. Germline CDR1 is SGHAT and CDR2 is FQDESV (reference sequence). V lost 4 bases, J lost 7 bases, and 7 bases lay in between. The CDR3 DNA reads as TGTGCCAGCAGCTCCGAGGTTGAAGCTTTCTTT. It translates to CASSSEVEAFF.

The V and J genes are TRBV7-3 and TRBJ2-5; possible D gene TRBD2, 5 bases. Per germline, CDR1 SGHTA and CDR2 FQGTGA. This CDR3 comprises 13 residues. V was trimmed by 5 bases and J by 5 bases, leaving 12 bases between them. Written as DNA, the CDR3 is TGTGCCAGCAGCACCAGCGGTCGGGAGACCCAGTACTTC. This codes for CASSTSGRETQYF.

The V and J genes are TRBV29-1 and TRBJ2-1, with D possibly TRBD2 on 6 matching bases. CDR1 and CDR2 from the germline V gene are SQVTM and ANQGSEA. Trimming removed 6 bases from V and 5 bases from J, with 11 bases in between. This CDR3 comprises 12 residues. The CDR3 nucleotides read TGCAGCGTGCTGCGCGGGAACAATGAGCAGTTCTTC. This codes for CSVLRGNNEQFF.

The CDR3 sequence is CASTSPQTNYGYTF. DNA for the CDR3: TGTGCCAGCACCAGCCCCCAGACTAACTATGGCTACACCTTC. The chain uses TRBV2 and TRBJ1-2, with unresolved D. Per the germline V gene, CDR1 is SNHLY and CDR2 is FYNNEI. Between the trimmed V and J ends, which lost 7 bases and 0 bases, there was a span of 12 bases. The CDR3 has 14 amino acids.

V is TRBV7-8 and J is TRBJ1-1; 7 bases fit TRBD1. In germline, CDR1 is SGHVS, CDR2 FQNEAQ. This CDR3 has 13 amino acids. The V and J ends lost 7 bases and 6 bases, in that order; junction bases with no gene match: 8. The CDR3 region has the DNA TGTGCCAGCATGGACAGGCAATACGCTGAAGCTTTCTTT. Translated, it gives CASMDRQYAEAFF.

This chain connects TRBV29-1 to TRBJ2-5, with TRBD2 as a possible D gene (6 bases). Trimming stripped 3 bases from V and 5 bases from J, with 10 bases between. The CDR3 has 12 amino acids. Germline V gives CDR1 SQVTM, CDR2 ANQGSEA. The CDR3 bases are TGCAGCGTTGACAGTGGGGGGGAGACCCAGTACTTC. As protein: CSVDSGGETQYF. Variable domain in full (rest from reference TRBV29-1 and TRBJ2-5): SAVISQKPSRDICQRGTSLTIQCQVDSQVTMMFWYRQQPGQSLTLIATANQGSEATYESGFVIDKFPISRPNLTFSTLTVSNMSPEDSSIYLCSVDSGGETQYFGPGTRLLVL.

This clone has just one count. DNA for the CDR3: TGTGCCAGCAGGGGGCCGGGTTTCTCCACCTTC. Translation gives CASRGPGFSTF. The V gene is TRBV25-1, the J gene TRBJ1-2, with a possible D match to TRBD1 (5 bases). The CDR3 contains 11 residues. Germline V CDR1 and CDR2: MGHDK, SYGVNS. V was trimmed by 6 bases and J by 13 bases, leaving 15 bases between them.

The chain carries TRBV5-6 and TRBJ2-1; 10 bases align to TRBD2. The V segment lost 4 bases and the J segment 3 bases; nucleotides outside the gene matches: 4. The CDR3 totals 15 residues. Per the germline V gene, CDR1 is SGHDT and CDR2 is YYEEEE. This CDR3 reads CASSPGLAHYNEQFF. CDR3 bases: TGTGCCAGCAGCCCGGGACTAGCGCACTACAATGAGCAGTTCTTC.

The chain joins TRBV19 to TRBJ1-5, with TRBD1 matching 7 bases. The CDR3 runs 17 residues. V shed 5 bases, J shed 9 bases, and the junction held 19 bases outside the gene matches. Per germline, CDR1 LNHDA and CDR2 SQIVND (reference sequence). DNA for the CDR3: TGTGCCAGTAGTGGGGACAGTCACGCCGTAAGATGGGGGCCCCAGCATTTT. It yields the protein CASSGDSHAVRWGPQHF.